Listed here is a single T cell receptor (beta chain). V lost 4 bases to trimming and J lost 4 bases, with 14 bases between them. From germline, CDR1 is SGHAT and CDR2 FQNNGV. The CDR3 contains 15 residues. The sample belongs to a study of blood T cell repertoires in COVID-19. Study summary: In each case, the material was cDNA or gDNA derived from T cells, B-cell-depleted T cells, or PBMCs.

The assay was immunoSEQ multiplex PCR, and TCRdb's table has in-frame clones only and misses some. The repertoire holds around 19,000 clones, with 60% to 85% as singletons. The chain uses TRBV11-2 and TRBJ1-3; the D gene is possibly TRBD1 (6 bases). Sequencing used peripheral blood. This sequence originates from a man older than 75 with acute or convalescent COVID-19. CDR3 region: CASSSSDRMGNTIYF. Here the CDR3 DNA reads TGTGCCAGCAGCTCCTCAGACAGGATGGGAAACACCATATATTTT.